This TCR beta chain was captured by sequencing in a study of CD4 T cells in relation to SARS-CoV-2 and coronaviruses. At the level of the study: TCR beta CDR3s were sequenced after 10-day antigen culture of PBMCs. Negative control cultures got HIV-1 Nef peptides or no peptide.

Study outcomes and limitations: Pre-pandemic and post-infection samples never came from the same donor.

Unexposed donor CD4+ T cells date from 2011-2018, before the COVID-19 pandemic. CD4+ T cells were isolated from the cells after around 10 days of culture. Each well had approximately 2.1 million PBMCs in around 5% human AB serum with IL-2. The CDR3 has 13 amino acids. The ends were cut back, 7 bases at V and 4 bases at J, with 13 bases in the middle. In germline, CDR1 is MNHEY, CDR2 SVGAGI. Produced via immunoSEQ multiplex PCR; TCRdb's table is partial and in-frame only. The table shows nearly 25,000 clones, with more than 60% occurring only once. A word on this clone: Its target is not known.

What was sequenced was CD4+ T cells from PBMCs, cultured in vitro. This clonotype was obtained from a human donor in good health. The chain is built from TRBV6-5 and TRBJ1-2; D gene unclear. In DNA, the CDR3 is TGTGCCAGCACCCTCTGGGCAACCTATGGCTACACCTTC. This sequence encodes CASTLWATYGYTF.